Listed below are T cell receptor beta chains from one sample, sequenced in a study of cytomegalovirus exposure and HLA in healthy donors. Sequencing used immunoSEQ multiplex PCR; TCRdb keeps in-frame clones, though not all of them. Of over 95,000 clones detected, about 70% appear once; the ten largest clones hold around 12%. The sample was PBMCs. These TCRs come from a woman aged 40 to 50 in good health and CMV-seropositive. The CDR3 runs from the conserved cysteine through the conserved F or W. D genes are given only for firm matches. A row's size may be missing; if present it is once, few, many or a size class.

j_gene,d_gene,abundance,len,v_gene,CDR3nt,CDR3aa
TRBJ2-7,TRBD1,few,14,TRBV7-9,TGTGCCAGCAGCTTAGAACAGGGGAGCTACGAGCAGTACTTC,CASSLEQGSYEQYF
TRBJ2-3,TRBD1,NA,14,TRBV30,TGTGCCTGGAGTATCCAGACAGGGTCAGATACGCAGTATTTT,CAWSIQTGSDTQYF
TRBJ1-5,TRBD1,NA,13,TRBV29-1,TGCAGCGTGACAGGGCCGGGCAATCAGCCCCAGCATTTT,CSVTGPGNQPQHF
TRBJ1-2,NA,NA,11,TRBV30,TGTGCCTGGAGTCTTCTAGGCGGCTACACCTTC,CAWSLLGGYTF
TRBJ1-3,NA,NA,14,TRBV10-3,TGTGCCATCCAGTCCGGGGAGGGAGGAAACACCATATATTTT,CAIQSGEGGNTIYF
TRBJ2-7,NA,NA,13,TRBV5-6,TGTGCCAGCAGCCTAGGGGGGGCCGGGGAGCAGTACTTC,CASSLGGAGEQYF
TRBJ2-3,NA,NA,14,TRBV5-4,TGTGCCAGCAGCGCCGCGGCCTTCACAGATACGCAGTATTTT,CASSAAAFTDTQYF
TRBJ1-2,NA,once,13,TRBV6-5,TGTGCCAGCAGTTCTGCGGGGGACCGGGGCTACACCTTC,CASSSAGDRGYTF
TRBJ1-5,NA,once,15,TRBV12-5,TGTGCTAGTGGTTTGGGACAGGCACTTTTCGAGCCCCAGCATTTT,CASGLGQALFEPQHF
TRBJ2-4,TRBD2,NA,14,TRBV7-2,TGTGCCAGCAGCCCGGGACTAGGAGGAAACATTCAGTACTTC,CASSPGLGGNIQYF
TRBJ1-1,NA,NA,14,TRBV7-8,TGTGCCAGCAGCTGGGGCACCAAGAACACTGAAGCTTTCTTT,CASSWGTKNTEAFF
TRBJ2-5,NA,NA,15,TRBV7-7,TGTGCTAGCAGCTTGACTCAACTCACCCAAGAGACCCAGTACTTC,CASSLTQLTQETQYF
TRBJ1-3,TRBD1,few,13,TRBV30,TGTGCCTGGCAGACAGGGCCGAGAAACACCATATATTTT,CAWQTGPRNTIYF
TRBJ2-2,NA,once,16,TRBV5-1,TGCGCCAGCAGCGTGGTTCAAGGGAGAAGCACCGGGGAGCTGTTTTTT,CASSVVQGRSTGELFF
TRBJ1-2,NA,NA,15,TRBV2,TGTGCCAGCAGTGACCCCCGGACATGGGACTATGGCTACACCTTC,CASSDPRTWDYGYTF
TRBJ1-5,NA,NA,14,TRBV9,TGTGCCAGCAGCGTAGACTATAGCAATCAGCCCCAGCATTTT,CASSVDYSNQPQHF
TRBJ2-1,TRBD1,NA,14,TRBV5-6,TGTGCCAGCAGCGCTCGGGACAGGGAAAATGAGCAGTTCTTC,CASSARDRENEQFF
TRBJ2-3,TRBD2,NA,16,TRBV7-9,TGTGCCAGCAGCACCACTCGGACTAGCGTCACAGATACGCAGTATTTT,CASSTTRTSVTDTQYF
TRBJ1-2,TRBD1,NA,17,TRBV5-1,TGCGCCAGCAGCAAAACTACAGGGGCTGACAGGGGATTAGGCTACACCTTC,CASSKTTGADRGLGYTF
TRBJ1-5,TRBD1,NA,13,TRBV7-9,TGTGCCAGCAGCTCGGGACAGGGCCAGCCCCAGCATTTT,CASSSGQGQPQHF
TRBJ2-7,NA,NA,15,TRBV14,TGTGCCAGCAGCCAAGGGGGAATAGGGGTCTACGAGCAGTACTTC,CASSQGGIGVYEQYF
TRBJ2-7,NA,many,17,TRBV7-9,TGTGCCAGCAGCTCCATCCAGGCTGGCCGAAGCTCCTACGAGCAGTACTTC,CASSSIQAGRSSYEQYF
TRBJ1-5,NA,NA,15,TRBV5-1,TGCGCCAGCAGCTTGCAGGGCGGCAGCAATCAGCCCCAGCATTTT,CASSLQGGSNQPQHF
TRBJ2-7,TRBD1,NA,13,TRBV6-5,TGTGCCAGCAGTAAGGACAGGGGCCGGGAGCAGTACTTC,CASSKDRGREQYF
TRBJ2-1,TRBD2,once,15,TRBV25-1,TGTGCCAGCACACCGACTAGCGGGGTATACAATGAGCAGTTCTTC,CASTPTSGVYNEQFF
TRBJ1-5,NA,NA,12,TRBV29-1,TGCAGCGTTGCAGGGGTCAATCAGCCCCAGCATTTT,CSVAGVNQPQHF
TRBJ2-6,TRBD1,NA,17,TRBV7-2,TGTGCCAGCAGCCAGAGGACAGGGCCAGCTGGGGCCAACGTCCTGACTTTC,CASSQRTGPAGANVLTF
TRBJ1-6,NA,few,13,TRBV5-6,TGTGCCAGCAGCTCCCTCTATAATTCACCCCTCCACTTT,CASSSLYNSPLHF
TRBJ1-6,NA,NA,17,TRBV27,TGTGCCAGCAGTTCAAGGGGCGGGAGCTCCTATAATTCACCCCTCCACTTT,CASSSRGGSSYNSPLHF
TRBJ2-3,NA,NA,12,TRBV2,TGTGCCAGCAAGATGACAGACTCTCTGCAGTATTTT,CASKMTDSLQYF
TRBJ1-2,NA,NA,15,TRBV5-4,TGTGCCAGCAGCCAACCGTTTGGGGGGGCGGTTGGCTACACCTTC,CASSQPFGGAVGYTF
TRBJ1-2,TRBD1,NA,16,TRBV30,TGTGCCTGGAGCCTACGGGACAGGGGGCGCTTGGATGGCTACACCTTC,CAWSLRDRGRLDGYTF
TRBJ2-3,TRBD2,NA,16,TRBV2,TGTGCCAGTCAGGCTAGCGGGGGGCCGCACACAGATACGCAGTATTTT,CASQASGGPHTDTQYF
TRBJ2-5,NA,NA,15,TRBV11-2,TGTGCCAGCAGCTTTGACGTAGGGGTCCCAGAGACCCAGTACTTC,CASSFDVGVPETQYF
TRBJ2-2,TRBD1,few,19,TRBV5-6,TGTGCCAGCAGCCTCGACCCCAAACACGGGACAGGGGGATCCGGGGAGCTGTTTTTT,CASSLDPKHGTGGSGELFF
TRBJ2-7,NA,NA,13,TRBV19,TGTGCCAGTAGGGCAGGGTCTGTTTACGAGCAGTACTTC,CASRAGSVYEQYF
TRBJ1-4,NA,NA,14,TRBV27,TGTGCCAGCTTTTCAGGGGCGGCTAATGAAAAACTGTTTTTT,CASFSGAANEKLFF
TRBJ2-2,TRBD1,NA,15,TRBV2,TGTGCCAGCAGTGGCAGGGGGCTCGATACCGGGGAGCTGTTTTTT,CASSGRGLDTGELFF
TRBJ1-2,TRBD1,NA,14,TRBV29-1,TGCAGCGTGGACAGGGGGCTGAAAGACTATGGCTACACCTTC,CSVDRGLKDYGYTF
TRBJ1-6,NA,NA,18,TRBV19,TGTGCCAGTAGTATCTGGGCAGGCCAGGCCTCCTATAATTCACCCCTCCACTTT,CASSIWAGQASYNSPLHF
TRBJ1-2,TRBD1,NA,15,TRBV19,TGTGCCAGTAGAACAACCCTCCGGGACAGGCTAGGCTACACCTTC,CASRTTLRDRLGYTF
TRBJ2-5,NA,NA,15,TRBV7-9,TGTGCCAGCAGCTTAGGTGACAGGTTGTTTGGGGCCCAGTACTTC,CASSLGDRLFGAQYF
TRBJ2-3,TRBD2,NA,15,TRBV7-9,TGTGCCAGCACCCTGCTAGCGGCGCTCACAGATACGCAGTATTTT,CASTLLAALTDTQYF
TRBJ1-5,NA,NA,16,TRBV19,TGTGCCAGTAGTGTTCACCCGGGGGGGGGCAATCAGCCCCAGCATTTT,CASSVHPGGGNQPQHF
TRBJ2-7,TRBD1,few,15,TRBV4-2,TGTGCCAGCAGCCCCGCCGGGACAGAGTCCTACGAGCAGTACTTC,CASSPAGTESYEQYF
TRBJ1-2,NA,NA,14,TRBV5-1,TGCGCCAGCAGCTTGAGAGGAGCTAACTATGGCTACACCTTC,CASSLRGANYGYTF
TRBJ2-1,TRBD2,few,17,TRBV10-2,TGCGCCAGCAGTGAGACCCCACTAGCGGGGGGGCCTGATGAGCAGTTCTTC,CASSETPLAGGPDEQFF
TRBJ1-2,TRBD1,few,12,TRBV5-8,TGTGCCAGCCGCCCAGGGGGGTATGGCTACACCTTC,CASRPGGYGYTF
TRBJ2-2,TRBD1,NA,16,TRBV7-3,TGTGCCAGCAGCTCCCCCGCAGGGGGCGGAACCGGGGAGCTGTTTTTT,CASSSPAGGGTGELFF
TRBJ1-5,TRBD1,NA,16,TRBV7-9,TGTGCCAGCAGCTTCTCGGGACAGTTTAGCAATCAGCCCCAGCATTTT,CASSFSGQFSNQPQHF
TRBJ2-7,TRBD2,NA,16,TRBV6-6,TGTGCCAGCAGTTACTCAATAGCGGGGGGCCCCTACGAGCAGTACTTC,CASSYSIAGGPYEQYF
TRBJ1-6,NA,NA,16,TRBV30,TGTGCCTGGGGGGGGACTGCCGGGTCCTATAATTCACCCCTCCACTTT,CAWGGTAGSYNSPLHF
TRBJ1-4,NA,NA,14,TRBV5-6,TGTGCCAGCAGCTTCGGGCAGGGGTATGAAAAACTGTTTTTT,CASSFGQGYEKLFF
TRBJ2-5,TRBD1,NA,16,TRBV7-6,TGTGCCAGCAGCTCAAAGATCGGACAGGGTCAAGAGACCCAGTACTTC,CASSSKIGQGQETQYF
TRBJ2-7,NA,NA,13,TRBV5-4,TGTGCCAGCAGCTTGGAGCAGCGCTACGAGCAGTACTTC,CASSLEQRYEQYF
TRBJ1-6,NA,NA,14,TRBV5-4,TGTGCCAGCAGCTTCGACAGAACGGGTTCACCCCTCCACTTT,CASSFDRTGSPLHF
TRBJ1-1,NA,few,13,TRBV6-4,TGTGCCAGCAGTGGGTTCAGGGGCACTGAAGCTTTCTTT,CASSGFRGTEAFF
TRBJ1-5,NA,NA,13,TRBV6-1,TGTGCCAGCCAACAGGACAGAAATCAGCCCCAGCATTTT,CASQQDRNQPQHF
TRBJ1-2,NA,NA,14,TRBV5-1,TGCGCCAGCAGCTTGGCACCCCTCGAGGGTGGCTACACCTTC,CASSLAPLEGGYTF
TRBJ1-4,NA,NA,15,TRBV6-1,TGTGCCAGCAGTGGAAAAACAGGGATAGGTGAAAAACTGTTTTTT,CASSGKTGIGEKLFF